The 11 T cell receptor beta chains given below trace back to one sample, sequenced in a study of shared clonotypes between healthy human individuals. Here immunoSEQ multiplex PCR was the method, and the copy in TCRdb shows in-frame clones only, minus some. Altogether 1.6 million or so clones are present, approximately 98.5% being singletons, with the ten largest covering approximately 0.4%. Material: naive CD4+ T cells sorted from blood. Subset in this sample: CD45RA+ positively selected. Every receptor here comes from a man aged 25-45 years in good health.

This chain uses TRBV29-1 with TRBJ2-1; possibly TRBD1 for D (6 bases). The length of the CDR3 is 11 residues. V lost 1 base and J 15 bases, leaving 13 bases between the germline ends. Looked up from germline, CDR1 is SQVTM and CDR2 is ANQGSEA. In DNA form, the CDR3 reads TGCAGCGTTGAAGCTGGGGGCGCTCGGTTCTTC. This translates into CSVEAGGARFF.

Here the CDR3 reads CASSFRSSGRPPFEQYF. The CDR3 bases are TGTGCCAGCAGCTTTAGGTCTAGCGGGAGGCCCCCTTTCGAGCAGTACTTC. This chain uses TRBV5-4 with TRBJ2-7; 11 bases map to TRBD2. V lost 2 bases and J lost 6; bases outside the gene matches: 13. CDR3 length: 17 residues. Germline V lookup: CDR1 SGHNT, CDR2 YYREEE (reference sequence).

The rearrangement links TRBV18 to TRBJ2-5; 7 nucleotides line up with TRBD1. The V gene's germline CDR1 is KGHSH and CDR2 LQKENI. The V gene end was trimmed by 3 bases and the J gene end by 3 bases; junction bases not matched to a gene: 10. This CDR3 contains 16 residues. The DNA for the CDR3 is TGTGCCAGCTCACCTTTGGGGACAGTCAATAAAGAGACCCAGTACTTC. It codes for CASSPLGTVNKETQYF.

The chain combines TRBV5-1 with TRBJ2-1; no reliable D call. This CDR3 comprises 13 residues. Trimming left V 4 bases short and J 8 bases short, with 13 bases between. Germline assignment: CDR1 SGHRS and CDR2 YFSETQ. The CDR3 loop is CASSRSVGYEQFF. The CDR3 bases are TGCGCCAGCAGCAGATCGGTTGGGTATGAGCAGTTCTTC.

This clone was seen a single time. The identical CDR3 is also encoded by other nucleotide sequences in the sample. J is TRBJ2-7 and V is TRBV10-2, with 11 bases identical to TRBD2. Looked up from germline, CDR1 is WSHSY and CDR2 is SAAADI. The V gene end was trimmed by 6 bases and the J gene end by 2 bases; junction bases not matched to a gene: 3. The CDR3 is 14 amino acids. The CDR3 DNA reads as TGCGCCAGCAGCCTAGCGGGAGGCCCCTACGAGCAGTACTTC. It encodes CASSLAGGPYEQYF.

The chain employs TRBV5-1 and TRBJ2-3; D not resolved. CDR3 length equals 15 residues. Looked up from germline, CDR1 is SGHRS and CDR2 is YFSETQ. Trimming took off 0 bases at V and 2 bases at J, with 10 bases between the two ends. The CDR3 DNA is TGCGCCAGCAGCTTGGAGGTAGGAATCACAGATACGCAGTATTTT. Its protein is CASSLEVGITDTQYF.

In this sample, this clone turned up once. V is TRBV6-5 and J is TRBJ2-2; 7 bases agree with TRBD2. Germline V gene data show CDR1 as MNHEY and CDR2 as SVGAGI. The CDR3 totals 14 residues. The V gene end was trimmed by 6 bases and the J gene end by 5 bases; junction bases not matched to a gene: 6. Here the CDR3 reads CASSRTRATGELFF. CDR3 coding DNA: TGTGCCAGCAGCCGGACTAGGGCGACCGGGGAGCTGTTTTTT.

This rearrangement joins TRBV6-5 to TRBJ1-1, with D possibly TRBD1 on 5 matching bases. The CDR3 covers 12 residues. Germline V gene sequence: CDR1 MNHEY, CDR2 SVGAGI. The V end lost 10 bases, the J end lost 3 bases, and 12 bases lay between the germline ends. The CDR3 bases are TGTGCCACCACGGGGGAGGACACTGAAGCTTTCTTT. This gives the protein CATTGEDTEAFF.

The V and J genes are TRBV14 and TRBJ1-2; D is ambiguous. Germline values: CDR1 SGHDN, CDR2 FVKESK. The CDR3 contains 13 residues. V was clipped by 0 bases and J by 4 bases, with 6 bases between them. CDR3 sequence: CASSQDTSYGYTF. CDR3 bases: TGTGCCAGCAGCCAAGACACCTCCTATGGCTACACCTTC.

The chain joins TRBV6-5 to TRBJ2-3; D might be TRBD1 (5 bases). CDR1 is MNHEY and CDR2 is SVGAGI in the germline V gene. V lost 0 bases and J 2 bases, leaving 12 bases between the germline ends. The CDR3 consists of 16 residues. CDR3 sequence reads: CASSYSGVGFTDTQYF. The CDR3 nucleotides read TGTGCCAGCAGTTACTCAGGGGTCGGTTTCACAGATACGCAGTATTTT.

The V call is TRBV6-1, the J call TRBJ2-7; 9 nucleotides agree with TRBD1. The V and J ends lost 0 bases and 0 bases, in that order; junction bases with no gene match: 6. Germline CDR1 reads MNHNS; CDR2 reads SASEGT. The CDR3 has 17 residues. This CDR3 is CASSEAVTGGPSYEQYF. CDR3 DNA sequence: TGTGCCAGCAGTGAAGCCGTGACAGGGGGACCCTCCTACGAGCAGTACTTC.